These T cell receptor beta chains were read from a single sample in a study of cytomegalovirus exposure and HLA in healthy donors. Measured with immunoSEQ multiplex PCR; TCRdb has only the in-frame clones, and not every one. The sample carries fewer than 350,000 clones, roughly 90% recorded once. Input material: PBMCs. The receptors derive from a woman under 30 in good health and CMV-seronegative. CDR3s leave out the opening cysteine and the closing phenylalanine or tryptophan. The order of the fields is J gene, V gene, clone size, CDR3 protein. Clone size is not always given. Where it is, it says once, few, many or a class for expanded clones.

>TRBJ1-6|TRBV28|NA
ASSSGQGRSPLH
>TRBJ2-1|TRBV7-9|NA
ASSLNTWRDNEQF
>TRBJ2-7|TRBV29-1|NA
SVAGLPAEQY
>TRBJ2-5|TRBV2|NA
ASSRTSGILLETQY
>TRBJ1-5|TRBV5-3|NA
ARRSGRQPQH
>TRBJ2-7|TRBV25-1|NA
ASSETLFRGGEQY
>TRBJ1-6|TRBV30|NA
AWSKPRVPLH
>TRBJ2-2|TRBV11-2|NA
ASSFYRGNTGELF
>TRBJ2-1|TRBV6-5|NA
ASSSRSTGNEQF
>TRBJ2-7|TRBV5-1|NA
ASSHEGGGLYEQY
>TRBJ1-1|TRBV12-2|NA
ASRSPVRDTEAF
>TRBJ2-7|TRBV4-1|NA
ASSQAGGAPSYEQY
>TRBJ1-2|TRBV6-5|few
ASRGPYGYT
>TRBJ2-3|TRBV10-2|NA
ASSGLASTDTQY
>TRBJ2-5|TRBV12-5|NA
ASGQGRQGTQY